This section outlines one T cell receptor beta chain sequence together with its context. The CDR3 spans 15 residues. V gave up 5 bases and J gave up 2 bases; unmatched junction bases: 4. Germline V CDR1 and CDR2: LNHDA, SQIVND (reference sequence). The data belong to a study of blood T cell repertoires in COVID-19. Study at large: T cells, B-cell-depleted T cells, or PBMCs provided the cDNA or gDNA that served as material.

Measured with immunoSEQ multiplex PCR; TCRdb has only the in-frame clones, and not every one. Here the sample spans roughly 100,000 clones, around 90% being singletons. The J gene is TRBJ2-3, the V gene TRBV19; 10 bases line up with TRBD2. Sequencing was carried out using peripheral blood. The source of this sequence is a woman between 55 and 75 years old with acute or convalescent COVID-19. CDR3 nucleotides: TGTGCCAGTAGTGCACTAGCGGGGCCCACAGATACGCAGTATTTT. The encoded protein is CASSALAGPTDTQYF.